The clone carrying this T cell receptor beta chain was observed a single time. Repertoires were generated with immunoSEQ multiplex PCR, while TCRdb's copy carries only in-frame clones and drops some. This sample has 30,000 to 40,000 clones, with 84% found just once. This entry is derived from a study of blood T cell repertoires in COVID-19. The origin of this receptor is a man in his fifties or sixties with COVID-19, enrolled during active disease. The sequenced material came from peripheral blood.

CDR3 residues: CASGRDRGHEQYF. CDR3 sequence (DNA): TGCGCCAGCGGCCGGGACAGGGGACACGAGCAGTACTTC. The chain joins TRBV4-3 to TRBJ2-7; 10 bases are a match to TRBD1. Germline values: CDR1 LGHNA, CDR2 YSLEER. The CDR3 totals 13 residues. Losses at the gene ends were 8 bases for V and 5 bases for J; bases not matched to a gene: 6.